Shown below are 6 T cell receptor beta chains from a single sample sequenced in a study of identical twins (dated by TCRdb to the mid-2010s). Libraries were prepared through 5' RACE. Sequencing was carried out with an Illumina HiSeq 2000. TCRdb passed the public sequencing reads through fastp at Q25 and MiXCR, retaining productive beta sequences. Each CDR3 protein gets just one entry, which takes the most common genes and DNA from the rows behind it. Present in this sample are 600,000 to 800,000 distinct CDR3 sequences, over 20% of which were seen just once. The ten largest make up more than 4% of the sample. The same data also contributed to another study, on T cells expressing NK-cell markers.

Specimen: PBMCs. The receptors were gathered from a woman between 18 and 29 years old in good health.

V is TRBV11-2 and J is TRBJ2-3; TRBD2 matches 9 bases. This CDR3 is 18 amino acids long. The germline V gene has CDR1 SGHAT and CDR2 FQNNGV. Germline trimming cut 1 base from V and 5 bases from J; bases unmatched to any gene: 13. CDR3 residues: CASSLGRLAGGQGDTQYF. CDR3 bases: TGTGCCAGCAGCTTAGGGAGATTGGCGGGGGGGCAGGGAGATACGCAGTATTTT.

This clonotype was seen many times. The chain is built from TRBV29-1 and TRBJ1-5; weak D call: TRBD1 (6 bases). Germline-derived CDR1 and CDR2 are SQVTM and ANQGSEA. The CDR3 contains 12 residues. With 6 bases removed from V and 4 bases from J, the gap between germline ends came to 10 bases. This chain's CDR3 is CSVGQPNQPQHF. CDR3 sequence (DNA): TGCAGCGTAGGACAGCCGAATCAGCCCCAGCATTTT. Looking up the rest from reference TRBV29-1 and TRBJ1-5 gives the full variable domain: SAVISQKPSRDICQRGTSLTIQCQVDSQVTMMFWYRQQPGQSLTLIATANQGSEATYESGFVIDKFPISRPNLTFSTLTVSNMSPEDSSIYLCSVGQPNQPQHFGDGTRLSIL.

This clonotype was detected ten times or more. The CDR3 sequence: CATSRDLLSSYNEQFF. CDR3 coding DNA: TGTGCCACCAGCAGAGATCTACTCAGCTCCTACAATGAGCAGTTCTTC. This chain joins TRBV15 and TRBJ2-1; no firm D call. V dropped 0 bases and J dropped 0 bases, with 9 bases sitting between them. CDR1 and CDR2 from the germline V gene are LNHNV and YYDKDF (reference sequence). There are 16 residues in the CDR3.

CDR3 sequence (DNA): TGCAGTGCTCTCGACAGGGGGGGCAAAAACATTCAGTACTTC. It specifies CSALDRGGKNIQYF. V and J are TRBV20-1 and TRBJ2-4; 9 nucleotides align to TRBD1. The trim removed 5 bases at V and 3 bases at J, leaving 5 bases unmatched. The CDR3 has 14 amino acids. The germline CDR1 and CDR2 sequences are DFQATT and SNEGSKA (reference sequence).

This rearrangement joins TRBV20-1 to TRBJ2-3, with 14 bases that match TRBD2. CDR3 size: 14 residues. Germline V lookup: CDR1 DFQATT, CDR2 SNEGSKA (reference sequence). Germline trimming cut 6 bases from V and 7 bases from J; bases unmatched to any gene: 6. The CDR3 reads CSARLAGGTNTQYF. The CDR3 bases are TGCAGTGCAAGACTAGCGGGAGGGACGAATACGCAGTATTTT.

This clonotype came up a few times. The chain uses TRBV27 and TRBJ2-1; unclear D gene. The CDR3 spans 11 residues. Germline V gene lookup returns CDR1 MNHEY and CDR2 SMNVEV (reference sequence). V lost 11 bases and J lost 8, with 13 bases in between. CDR3 region: CAVERRDEQFF. CDR3 bases: TGTGCCGTAGAGAGACGGGATGAGCAGTTCTTC.